Listed here are 16 T cell receptor beta chains from one sample, sequenced in a study of metastatic and nonmetastatic thyroid tumors. Patients underwent thyroid surgery, and none had received any treatment before it. Through MiXCR, TCRdb re-clonotyped the PCR reads. The sample consists of fewer than 35,000 clones, 23% of them appearing once. The sample was blood. The receptors derive from a female donor with papillary thyroid cancer or a benign thyroid nodule (not recorded which). Some clones in this sample may be carry-over from other donors' samples.

This clone was counted ten times or more. Just one base apart from a much larger clone, this may be a read error. Other DNA sequences in the same sample also yield this CDR3. CDR3 nucleotide sequence: TGTGCCTGGAGGAGTGGTGTGGGACGGATGAACACTGAAGCCTTCTTT. Translation: CAWRSGVGRMNTEAFF. The rearrangement uses TRBV30 and TRBJ1-1, with a tentative D call TRBD1 (5 bases). The CDR3 runs 16 residues. The germline CDR1 and CDR2 sequences are GTSNPN and SVGIG (reference sequence).

The chain combines TRBV20-1 with TRBJ2-2, with 10 bases lining up with TRBD2. Germline V gives CDR1 DFQATT, CDR2 SNEGSKA (reference sequence). V trimming: 3 bases; J trimming: 4 bases; junction bases outside the gene matches: 5. The CDR3 runs to 15 residues. The CDR3 loop reads CSASALAGVTGELFF. For the CDR3, the DNA is TGCAGTGCTAGTGCCCTAGCGGGAGTCACCGGGGAGCTGTTTTTT.

This clone was counted at least ten times. J is TRBJ2-1 and V is TRBV11-1, with TRBD2 matching 9 bases. This CDR3 region has 16 residues. CDR1 and CDR2 from the germline V gene are SGHAT and FQDESV (reference sequence). J lost 6 bases, V lost 0 bases, and 6 bases had no gene match. CDR3: CASSLAGAGGSNEQFF. Written as DNA, the CDR3 is TGTGCCAGCAGCTTAGCGGGAGCGGGGGGTTCCAATGAGCAGTTCTTC.

As regards this clone: This CDR3 is missing its conserved last phenylalanine or tryptophan, likely due to a read error. The chain recombines TRBV19 with TRBJ1-2, with a possible D match to TRBD1 (5 bases). Germline V gene lookup returns CDR1 LNHDA and CDR2 SQIVND (reference sequence). V lost 5 bases and J lost 8, with 21 bases in between. The CDR3 is made up of 15 amino acids. DNA for the CDR3: TGTGCCAGTAGTGCCAGTTCCGGGACGAAGGGAGGCTACACCCTC. As protein: CASSASSGTKGGYTL.

As to this clone: One junction end disagrees with the germline gene, perhaps due to a read error. This chain uses TRBV7-2 with TRBJ1-5; tentatively, D is TRBD1 (6 bases). The CDR3 consists of 15 residues. The germline V gene has CDR1 SGHTA and CDR2 FQGNSA. CDR3 sequence: CSSSTVGTLNQPQHF. In nucleotides, the CDR3 is TGTTCCAGCAGCACCGTTGGGACACTCAATCAGCCCCAGCATTTT.

This clone was counted at least ten times. V usage is TRBV2 and J usage is TRBJ2-3; D gene unclear. The V gene lost 7 bases and the J gene lost 0 bases, with 14 bases spanning the gap. The CDR3 length is 15 residues. Germline CDR1 and CDR2: SNHLY and FYNNEI. CDR3 protein: CASKGFSASTDTQYF. The CDR3 nucleotides are TGTGCCAGCAAGGGTTTTTCCGCTAGCACAGATACGCAGTATTTT.

A note on this clone: Its ends do not fully match the called genes, so a read error is possible. The rearrangement links TRBV6-4 to TRBJ1-6; D uncertain. The CDR3 spans 13 residues. Germline lookup yields CDR1 MRHNA and CDR2 SNTAGT. This chain's CDR3 is CARNEGGRSPLRF. The CDR3 DNA reads TGTGCCAGAAACGAGGGAGGGAGATCACCCCTCCGCTTT.

With regard to this clone: A read error may account for a junction end that differs from germline. V usage is TRBV7-7 and J usage is TRBJ2-7; D may be TRBD1 (5 bases). The germline CDR1 and CDR2 sequences are SSHAT and FNYEAQ (reference sequence). This CDR3 has 15 amino acids. For the CDR3, the DNA is TGTGCTAGCAGCCACGGGTTATCGCAGGGTGACGAGCAGTACTTC. It encodes CASSHGLSQGDEQYF.

This clone was picked up many times. The gene calls are TRBV10-3 and TRBJ1-6; 8 bases map to TRBD1. Germline lookup yields CDR1 ENHRY and CDR2 SYGVKD. The CDR3 totals 12 residues. Losses at the gene ends were 6 bases for V and 8 bases for J; bases not matched to a gene: 0. As DNA, the CDR3 is TGTGCCATCAGACAGGGGGATTCACCCCTCCACTTT. Translation: CAIRQGDSPLHF.

This clone occurred many times. This rearrangement joins TRBV4-1 to TRBJ2-1, with 7 bases lining up with TRBD2. Unmatched junction bases numbered 10, after V lost 1 base and J lost 4 bases. This CDR3 comprises 17 residues. CDR1 MGHRA and CDR2 YSYEKL come from the germline V gene. The CDR3 coding sequence is TGCGCCAGCAGCCAAGGGATCGGTGGGAGGGCTTACAATGAGCAGTTCTTC. As protein: CASSQGIGGRAYNEQFF.

This clone was recorded a few times. A clone one base away is much larger, so this may be a read error. The V and J genes are TRBV3-1 and TRBJ2-3, with D perhaps TRBD2 (5 bases). There are 17 residues in the CDR3. Germline CDR1 and CDR2: LGHDT and YNNKEL (reference sequence). The ends were cut back, 1 base at V and 5 bases at J, with 19 bases in the middle. The CDR3 DNA reads TGTGCCAGCAGCCAAGCCCCATGGGTGGGAGTCGGAGATACGCAGTATTTT. Translating gives CASSQAPWVGVGDTQYF.

This clone was recorded at least ten times. The gene calls are TRBV20-1 and TRBJ1-1; 8 bases align to TRBD1. The CDR3 extends over 12 amino acids. With 2 bases clipped from V and 11 bases from J, the junction kept 7 bases outside the gene matches. The germline V gene encodes CDR1 DFQATT and CDR2 SNEGSKA (reference sequence). The CDR3 loop is CSARRQGIEAFF. The CDR3 DNA follows: TGCAGTGCTAGACGACAGGGGATTGAGGCTTTCTTT.

About this clone itself: A much larger clone sits a single nucleotide away, making a read error possible. This sample also contains other DNA sequences that code for the same CDR3. The rearrangement uses TRBV29-1 and TRBJ1-1; D may be TRBD1 (6 bases). The CDR3 length is 12 residues. The V gene's germline CDR1 is SQVTM and CDR2 ANQGSEA. V lost 5 bases, J lost 6 bases, and 13 bases lay in between. The CDR3, as DNA: TGCAGCGTTTGGGGGGCCCCTTCTGAAGCTTTCTTT. Translated, it gives CSVWGAPSEAFF.

The gene calls are TRBV20-1 and TRBJ1-5; D is undetermined. Trimming removed 2 bases from V and 2 bases from J, with 10 bases in between. The CDR3 runs to 14 residues. Germline V CDR1 and CDR2: DFQATT, SNEGSKA (reference sequence). In DNA, the CDR3 is TGCAGTGCTAGACGAGGGAGTTGCAATCAGCCCCAGCATTTT. Translating gives CSARRGSCNQPQHF.

This clone is medium-sized (0.01 to 0.1%) within its sample. V is TRBV24-1 and J is TRBJ2-7; TRBD2 matches 15 bases. The V and J ends lost 5 bases and 2 bases, in that order; junction bases with no gene match: 12. Germline V CDR1 and CDR2: KGHDR, SFDVKD. The CDR3 runs 19 residues. The CDR3 DNA is TGTGCCACCAGTGCGGGCCGGGGACTAGCGGGAGGATCGGCCTACGAGCAGTACTTC. It yields the protein CATSAGRGLAGGSAYEQYF.

CDR3 amino acids: CASSISRVQPQHF. For the CDR3, the DNA is TGTGCCAGTAGTATAAGCAGGGTTCAGCCCCAGCATTTT. The chain couples TRBV19 to TRBJ1-5; perhaps TRBD1 as D (5 bases). Germline values: CDR1 LNHDA, CDR2 SQIVND (reference sequence). Deletions cut 2 bases from V and 6 bases from J, with 8 bases between. This CDR3 comprises 13 residues.